Here is one T cell receptor beta chain with its context. These data belong to a study of blood T cell repertoires in COVID-19. The data were produced by immunoSEQ multiplex PCR, yet TCRdb's version contains in-frame clones alone and is incomplete. This sample has around 140,000 clones, with 87% found just once. Germline assignment: CDR1 SGDLS and CDR2 YYNGEE. Trimming removed 4 bases from V and 6 bases from J; junction bases left unmatched: 8. The CDR3 is 15 amino acids. The TCR sequence derives from a man between 60 and 75 years old who had recovered from COVID-19. The V call is TRBV9, the J call TRBJ2-3; 10 bases are shared with TRBD2. The sequenced material came from PBMCs or T cells enriched from blood (not recorded which). CDR3 sequence reads: CASSTTLAGRDTQYF. CDR3 sequence (DNA): TGTGCCAGCAGCACTACACTAGCGGGACGGGATACGCAGTATTTT.